The 14 T cell receptor beta chains below were found in one sample sequenced in a study of CD8 T cells in Susac syndrome. Random hexamers primed reverse transcription of about 0.45 to 1 ug RNA. TCRdb analysed the immunoSEQ multiplex PCR reads with MiXCR anew, one entry per CDR3 protein. The sample contains just over 150,000 distinct CDR3 sequences, around 95% of which appear only once. The sample comprised CD8+ T cells from PBMCs. All receptors come from a human donor with multiple sclerosis.

This chain joins TRBV13 and TRBJ1-6; maybe TRBD1 (6 bases). This CDR3 spans 14 amino acids. Germline V CDR1 and CDR2: PRHDT, FYEKMQ (reference sequence). V lost 4 bases and J lost 10, with 14 bases in between. CDR3 in DNA: TGTGCCAGCAGCTGGGTGGACAGAGGGTCACCCCTCCACTTT. Translation: CASSWVDRGSPLHF.

This chain connects TRBV3-1 to TRBJ1-1, with D unclear. Germline CDR1 LGHDT, CDR2 YNNKEL (reference sequence). Between the trimmed V and J ends, which lost 0 bases and 2 bases, there was a span of 16 bases. This CDR3 has 17 amino acids. In DNA, the CDR3 is TGTGCCAGCAGCCAAGAGGCGCGAGGCAGCCTAAACACTGAAGCTTTCTTT. Protein sequence: CASSQEARGSLNTEAFF.

This chain connects TRBV30 to TRBJ1-1; the D is unclear. This CDR3 is built from 11 residues. The V gene lost 4 bases and the J gene lost 5 bases, with 8 bases spanning the gap. CDR1 GTSNPN and CDR2 SVGIG come from the germline V gene (reference sequence). CDR3: CAWNMGTEAFF. The CDR3 coding sequence is TGTGCCTGGAATATGGGGACTGAAGCTTTCTTT.

Details on this clonotype: Mismatch with germline at one junction end may stem from a read error. The chain employs TRBV9 and TRBJ2-1; D possibly matches TRBD1 or TRBD2 (5 bases each). There are 10 residues in the CDR3. Germline CDR1 is SGDLS and CDR2 is YYNGEE. CDR3 amino acids: CASNYGNRLF. The DNA of the CDR3 is TGTGCCAGCAACTACGGGAACAGGCTCTTC.

V usage is TRBV27 and J usage is TRBJ2-3; 14 bases line up with TRBD2. From germline, CDR1 is MNHEY and CDR2 SMNVEV (reference sequence). J gave up 1 base and V 6 bases, and 3 bases lay outside the gene matches. The CDR3 contains 16 residues. The CDR3 DNA sequence: TGTGCCAGCAGGACTAGCGGGGGGGCTGGCACAGATACGCAGTATTTT. Encoded protein: CASRTSGGAGTDTQYF.

Here the CDR3 reads CASSKGRAERYEQYF. Written as DNA, the CDR3 is TGTGCCAGTAGTAAGGGACGGGCCGAGAGATACGAGCAGTACTTC. The rearrangement links TRBV19 to TRBJ2-7; D may be TRBD1 or TRBD2 (5 bases each). The V gene's germline CDR1 is LNHDA and CDR2 SQIVND (reference sequence). This CDR3 contains 15 residues. V shed 4 bases and J shed 4 bases, with 17 bases lying between them.

The chain links TRBV24-1 to TRBJ2-7, with D possibly TRBD1 on 6 matching bases. V gave up 5 bases and J gave up 2 bases, with 21 bases separating them. CDR3 length equals 17 residues. Germline CDR1 KGHDR, CDR2 SFDVKD. In DNA, the CDR3 is TGTGCCACCAGTGGTTGTGCCGGGACAACGAACGCCTACGAGCAGTACGTC. Its protein product is CATSGCAGTTNAYEQYV.

The chain joins TRBV5-4 to TRBJ2-7; possible D gene TRBD1, 5 bases. Looked up from germline, CDR1 is SGHNT and CDR2 is YYREEE (reference sequence). The CDR3 is made up of 14 amino acids. With 4 bases removed from V and 7 bases from J, the gap between germline ends came to 18 bases. The CDR3 sequence is CASSLRDSPGEQYF. As DNA, the CDR3 is TGTGCCAGCAGCCTCCGAGACAGCCCCGGGGAGCAGTACTTC.

The genes are TRBV11-2 and TRBJ2-7; the D is unclear. Germline lookup yields CDR1 SGHAT and CDR2 FQNNGV. CDR3 length: 14 amino acids. The V end lost 3 bases, the J end lost 0 bases, and 9 bases lay between the germline ends. Here the CDR3 reads CASSLSTISYEQYF. The CDR3 DNA sequence: TGTGCCAGCAGCTTGTCCACAATCTCCTACGAGCAGTACTTC.

V usage is TRBV5-1 and J usage is TRBJ2-3; 7 bases are a match to TRBD1. The CDR3 length is 16 residues. V lost 4 bases and J lost 2; bases outside the gene matches: 10. Germline-derived CDR1 and CDR2 are SGHRS and YFSETQ. Here the CDR3 reads CASSLHDRAHTDTQYF. DNA for the CDR3: TGCGCCAGCAGCCTGCACGACAGGGCCCACACAGATACGCAGTATTTT.

This chain joins TRBV27 and TRBJ2-1, with a tentative D call TRBD2 (7 bases). The germline V gene encodes CDR1 MNHEY and CDR2 SMNVEV (reference sequence). The CDR3 is made up of 15 amino acids. The germline V and J ends were trimmed by 2 bases and 7 bases, with 15 bases remaining between them. CDR3 region: CASSLRGGAGNEQFF. CDR3 DNA sequence: TGTGCCAGCAGTTTACGAGGGGGGGCCGGGAATGAGCAGTTCTTC.

The V call is TRBV6-1, the J call TRBJ2-7, with a tentative D call TRBD1 (6 bases). The CDR3 has 16 residues. Trimming cost V 6 bases and J 4 bases, with 22 bases left between them. CDR1 MNHNS and CDR2 SASEGT come from the germline V gene. The CDR3 here is CASSPRYGTRLYEQYF. The CDR3 DNA follows: TGTGCCAGCAGCCCGAGGTATGGGACACGCTTGTACGAGCAGTACTTC.

The chain couples TRBV11-2 to TRBJ2-5, with 7 bases that match TRBD2. The germline gives CDR1 SGHAT, CDR2 FQNNGV. The CDR3 totals 13 residues. Trimming cost V 4 bases and J 5 bases; bases outside gene matches: 4. As DNA, the CDR3 is TGTGCCAGCAGCTCGGGGGGAGGTGAGACCCAGTACTTC. Amino acids: CASSSGGGETQYF.

V is TRBV27 and J is TRBJ1-1; possible D gene TRBD1, 6 bases. V lost 3 bases and J 1 base, leaving 9 bases between the germline ends. Germline CDR1 MNHEY, CDR2 SMNVEV (reference sequence). The CDR3 sequence is 14 residues long. CDR3: CASSFGGANTEAFF. The CDR3 DNA sequence: TGTGCCAGCAGTTTTGGGGGCGCGAACACTGAAGCTTTCTTT.